This section outlines one T cell receptor beta chain sequence together with its context. These data originate in a study of blood T cell repertoires in COVID-19. The wider study: The samples span acute and convalescent COVID-19 from the United States, Italy and Spain. Nucleic acid was either cDNA or gDNA, and it came from T cells, B-cell-depleted T cells, or PBMCs.

Participants' reported clinical history set cohort assignment. Per the study methods: Estimates of nucleated cell counts were drawn from the amplification of reference gene primers. Produced via immunoSEQ multiplex PCR; TCRdb's table is partial and in-frame only. The DNA gave D and trimming, while V, J and clone size come from that table. The sample includes about 240,000 clones, 70% to 90% of them seen just once. The sequenced material came from PBMCs or T cells enriched from blood (not recorded which). This TCR was recovered from a woman between 40 and 55 years old with acute COVID-19.

CDR3 DNA sequence: TGTGCCAGCAGCTCCATGGACAGGGCTGAGTACAATGAGCAGTTCTTC. This translates into CASSSMDRAEYNEQFF. This chain uses TRBV5-5 with TRBJ2-1; 8 bases align to TRBD1. CDR3 size: 16 residues. V was pared by 3 bases and J by 4 bases, with 9 bases of the junction left unmatched. In germline, CDR1 is SGHKS, CDR2 YYEKEE (reference sequence). Using reference TRBV5-5 and TRBJ2-1 for the parts outside the CDR3, the full variable domain is DAGVTQSPTHLIKTRGQQVTLRCSPISGHKSVSWYQQVLGQGPQFIFQYYEKEERGRGNFPDRFSARQFPNYSSELNVNALLLGDSALYLCASSSMDRAEYNEQFFGPGTRLTVL.